One sample yielded the 8 T cell receptor beta chains listed below, sequenced in a study of blood T cell repertoires in COVID-19. The data were produced by immunoSEQ multiplex PCR, yet TCRdb's version contains in-frame clones alone and is incomplete. This table has about 220,000 clones, about four fifths appearing once. The sequenced sample consisted of PBMCs or T cells enriched from blood (not recorded which). The receptors shown here come from a woman aged 35 to 49 who had been exposed to COVID-19.

The chain is built from TRBV3-1 (or the pseudogene TRBV3-2) and TRBJ2-5; tentatively, D is TRBD2 (5 bases). The ends were cut back, 0 bases at V and 5 bases at J, with 16 bases in the middle. The CDR3 loop spans 16 amino acids. CDR1 LGHDT and CDR2 YNNKEL come from the germline V gene (reference sequence). The CDR3 region is CASSQEDRGILETQYF. The CDR3 coding sequence is TGTGCCAGCAGCCAAGAAGATCGGGGAATCCTTGAGACCCAGTACTTC.

The chain is built from TRBV3-1 (or the pseudogene TRBV3-2) and TRBJ2-5; D perhaps matches TRBD1 (6 bases). The length of the CDR3 is 14 residues. The germline V gene encodes CDR1 LGHDT and CDR2 YNNKEL (reference sequence). The V end lost 4 bases, the J end lost 5 bases, and 14 bases lay between the germline ends. CDR3 bases: TGTGCCAGCAGCCTCAGGGGAAGTGGTGAGACCCAGTACTTC. Protein: CASSLRGSGETQYF.

The chain couples TRBV27 to TRBJ1-2; D may be TRBD1 (6 bases). V gave up 4 bases and J gave up 8 bases, with 17 bases separating them. Germline V gene lookup returns CDR1 MNHEY and CDR2 SMNVEV (reference sequence). This CDR3 comprises 14 residues. The CDR3 loop reads CASSSPGGTSGYTF. In nucleotides, the CDR3 is TGTGCCAGCAGTTCCCCTGGGGGCACGTCGGGCTACACCTTC.

This chain uses TRBV6-1 with TRBJ2-5; the D is unclear. This CDR3 contains 13 residues. V was trimmed by 0 bases and J by 3 bases, leaving 5 bases between them. Germline-derived CDR1 and CDR2 are MNHNS and SASEGT. Written as DNA, the CDR3 is TGTGCCAGCAGTGAAGCGGCCGAAGAGACCCAGTACTTC. Its translation: CASSEAAEETQYF.

This rearrangement joins TRBV28 to TRBJ2-3; the D gene is possibly TRBD2 (5 bases). In germline, CDR1 is MDHEN, CDR2 SYDVKM. The CDR3 sequence is 19 residues long. V was cut by 4 bases and J by 1 base, with 24 bases left in between. The CDR3 nucleotides are TGTGCCAGCAGTTCCGCGGCCACCCCCTGGCGGGTTGGCACAGATACGCAGTATTTT. Its protein product is CASSSAATPWRVGTDTQYF.

The chain links TRBV27 to TRBJ1-2; 9 nucleotides agree with TRBD1. Per the germline V gene, CDR1 is MNHEY and CDR2 is SMNVEV (reference sequence). The length of the CDR3 is 13 residues. The V segment lost 3 bases and the J segment 6 bases; nucleotides outside the gene matches: 2. The CDR3 nucleotides read TGTGCCAGCAGTTTGGACAGGGGCCATGGCTACACCTTC. Protein product: CASSLDRGHGYTF.

V gene TRBV10-3 combines with J gene TRBJ1-5; maybe TRBD1 (5 bases). V was clipped by 5 bases and J by 4 bases, with 12 bases between them. CDR3 size: 14 residues. The germline V gene encodes CDR1 ENHRY and CDR2 SYGVKD. The CDR3 protein is CAISSTGGNQPQHF. The CDR3 DNA reads as TGTGCCATCAGTTCGACGGGGGGAAATCAGCCCCAGCATTTT.

This sequence joins TRBV1 and TRBJ1-1. TRBV1 is shown as a pseudogene. CDR3 length equals 16 residues. The CDR3 protein is CTSSQRGGRGPTEAFF. In DNA form, the CDR3 reads TGCACCAGCAGCCAGCGTGGGGGGAGGGGACCGACTGAAGCTTTCTTT.